This TCR beta chain stems from a study of blood T cell repertoires in COVID-19 (dated by TCRdb to the early 2020s). Regarding the study in general: Samples from collaborators originated in the United States, Italy and Spain and spanned both the acute and convalescent phases of COVID-19. The dataset comprised deeply sampled blood TCRbeta repertoires from subjects exposed to, actively infected with, or recovered from COVID-19. Samples were obtained from the ongoing ImmuneRACE study (first 160 participants) and from some 1,200 subjects provided by 6 global collaborators. A de-identified subject ID, COVID-19 status, age in years and sex were almost always included in the sample metadata. Where available, HLA class I and class II types were taken from metadata supplied by the sample provider and were not determined by assay-based typing. A freely available public database, intended as a resource for researchers studying the immune response to SARS-CoV-2, is where the repertoires were released. The prospective study material was composed of cDNA or gDNA derived from T cells, B-cell-depleted T cells, or PBMCs.

CDR1 and CDR2, per the germline V gene, are MDHEN and SYDVKM. V loses 3 bases, J loses 4 bases, and the germline ends lie 11 bases apart. The CDR3 runs 14 residues from the cysteine to the phenylalanine. Only CDR3 DNA is held: 42 bases, read in frame from base 1. TCRbeta CDR3 regions were amplified from genomic DNA by means of the immunoSEQ Assay, a bias-controlled multiplex PCR. As for the authors' bioinformatics: The number of nucleated cells in each sample was estimated by amplification of reference gene primers within the assay. To quantify the absolute abundance of each unique TCRbeta CDR3 rearrangement, sequence reads were collapsed and filtered. Productive Simpson clonality was computed per sample as the square root of Simpson's diversity index over productive rearrangements. In its TCRdb copy, this immuneACCESS table keeps in-frame sequences only and misses some clones. Where compared with another copy, unresolved V genes explain less than half of these, and the others have no known cause. From that table come the V and J calls and clone size; the DNA was used to work out D and trimming. The sample table contains some 170,000 clones; only one count was recorded for over 75% of them. Approximately 2.8% of the sample belongs to the ten largest clones.

The collaborating institutions used their own protocols to collect whole blood in K2EDTA tubes. Collaborator samples were shipped for TCRbeta analysis as frozen whole blood, isolated PBMCs, or DNA extracted from either sample type. Points the paper makes about the study in general: The quantity of clinical and demographic metadata differed by source and by participant and was supplied without curation.

Comment on this clone: What antigen it recognizes has not been identified. Per-nucleotide qualities are absent, and no much larger clonotype sits a single base away.

Sequenced: peripheral blood. This clonotype was obtained from a man between 65 and 85 years old with acute or convalescent COVID-19. The V and J genes are TRBV28 and TRBJ2-3; the D gene is perhaps TRBD1, from 5 matching bases. The sequence in DNA is TGTGCCAGCAGTTTCCAGGGTTCGTCAGATACGCAGTATTTT. Its protein reads: CASSFQGSSDTQYF.